This T cell receptor (beta chain) was sequenced in a study of blood T cell repertoires in COVID-19. Study information: The United States, Italy and Spain supplied acute and convalescent COVID-19 samples. In each case, the material was cDNA or gDNA derived from T cells, B-cell-depleted T cells, or PBMCs.

The germline V and J ends were trimmed by 5 bases and 4 bases, with 10 bases remaining between them. CDR3 length: 12 amino acids. Per germline, CDR1 SGHTS and CDR2 YDEGEE. Study processing details: Amplification with reference gene primers provided the estimates of nucleated cell counts. Profiling relied on immunoSEQ multiplex PCR, and the TCRdb table lists in-frame clones only, not all of them. V, J and clone size were drawn from that table, and D and trimming were deduced from the DNA. The data hold tens of thousands of clones, with roughly 83% observed a single time. This TCR was recovered from a man aged 45-60 years with acute or convalescent COVID-19. V usage is TRBV5-8 and J usage is TRBJ2-7, with D maybe TRBD2 (6 bases). Sequenced material: peripheral blood. The CDR3 loop is CASSFGGYEQYF. The DNA of the CDR3 is TGTGCCAGCAGTTTCGGGGGTTACGAGCAGTACTTC.